Each of the 6 T cell receptor beta chains below was sequenced from the same sample in a study of blood T cell repertoires in COVID-19. Assay used: immunoSEQ multiplex PCR; TCRdb lists only in-frame clones, some missing. The sample has 140,000 or so clones; roughly 85% are singletons. The sequenced sample consisted of peripheral blood. The receptors were gathered from a man in his fifties with acute or convalescent COVID-19.

This clone has a single count. This chain uses TRBV6-6 with TRBJ2-3, with TRBD2 as a possible D gene (6 bases). The germline CDR1 and CDR2 sequences are MNHNY and SVGAGI (reference sequence). This CDR3 comprises 19 residues. Trimming pared 5 bases from V and 3 bases from J, leaving 27 bases between. The CDR3 reads CASSLNPSGGEGGTDTQYF. The CDR3 coding sequence is TGTGCCAGCAGTCTGAACCCCTCTGGAGGGGAAGGTGGGACAGATACGCAGTATTTT.

The chain has TRBV3-1 (or the pseudogene TRBV3-2) and TRBJ1-4; 9 nucleotides agree with TRBD1. Germline CDR1 and CDR2: LGHDT and YNNKEL (reference sequence). This CDR3 region has 13 residues. Unmatched junction bases numbered 4, after V lost 8 bases and J lost 6 bases. The CDR3 nucleotides read TGTGCCAGCGGCGACAGGGGGGATGAAAAACTGTTTTTT. The encoded protein is CASGDRGDEKLFF.

This clone was seen more than once but under ten times. The chain carries TRBV28 and TRBJ1-5, with TRBD1 identical over 9 bases. The CDR3 spans 16 residues. Germline CDR1 MDHEN, CDR2 SYDVKM. The ends lost 2 bases at V and 7 bases at J; junction bases unmatched: 9. CDR3 loop: CASSLKGRGTGQPQHF. The CDR3 DNA sequence: TGTGCCAGCAGTTTAAAAGGCAGGGGGACAGGGCAGCCCCAGCATTTT.

V gene TRBV4-2 combines with J gene TRBJ2-1, with TRBD2 matching 9 bases. Trimming cost V 2 bases and J 8 bases; bases outside gene matches: 10. CDR1 is LGHNA, CDR2 YNFKEQ, per germline. The CDR3 consists of 16 residues. CDR3 sequence (DNA): TGTGCCAGCAGCCAACCCCCCGCGCTAGCGGGATATGAGCAGTTCTTC. This codes for CASSQPPALAGYEQFF.

This clone was seen only a few times. V is TRBV7-9 and J is TRBJ1-4; 7 nucleotides agree with TRBD1. The V segment lost 7 bases and the J segment 8 bases; nucleotides outside the gene matches: 10. Germline CDR1 and CDR2: SEHNR and FQNEAQ (reference sequence). This CDR3 region has 14 residues. The CDR3 sequence: CASNSTGSWEKLFF. Here the CDR3 DNA reads TGTGCCAGCAACTCGACAGGGTCTTGGGAAAAACTGTTTTTT.

The rearrangement joins TRBV6-5 to TRBJ1-1; D ambiguous. The CDR3 consists of 14 residues. The V end lost 4 bases, the J end lost 0 bases, and 9 bases lay between the germline ends. Germline loops: CDR1 MNHEY, CDR2 SVGAGI. The DNA for the CDR3 is TGTGCCAGCAGTTGGCACAGTTTGAACACTGAAGCTTTCTTT. This encodes CASSWHSLNTEAFF.